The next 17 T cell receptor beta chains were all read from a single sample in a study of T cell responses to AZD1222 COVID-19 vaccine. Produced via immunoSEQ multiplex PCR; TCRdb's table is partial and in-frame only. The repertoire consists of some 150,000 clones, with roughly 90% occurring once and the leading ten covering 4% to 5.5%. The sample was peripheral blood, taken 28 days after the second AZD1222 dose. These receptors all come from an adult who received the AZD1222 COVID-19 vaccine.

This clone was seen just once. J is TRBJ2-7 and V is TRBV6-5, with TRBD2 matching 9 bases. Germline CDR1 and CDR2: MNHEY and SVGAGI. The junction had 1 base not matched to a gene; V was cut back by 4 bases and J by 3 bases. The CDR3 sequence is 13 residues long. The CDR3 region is CASSFSGGYEQYF. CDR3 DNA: TGTGCCAGCAGTTTTAGCGGGGGCTACGAGCAGTACTTC.

The CDR3 loop reads CASSRSRTSGSYNEQFF. As DNA, the CDR3 is TGTGCCAGCAGCCGCTCCCGGACTAGCGGGTCCTACAATGAGCAGTTCTTC. This chain uses TRBV13 with TRBJ2-1; 11 positions match TRBD2. The CDR3 length is 17 residues. V trimming: 5 bases; J trimming: 1 base; junction bases outside the gene matches: 7. From germline, CDR1 is PRHDT and CDR2 FYEKMQ (reference sequence).

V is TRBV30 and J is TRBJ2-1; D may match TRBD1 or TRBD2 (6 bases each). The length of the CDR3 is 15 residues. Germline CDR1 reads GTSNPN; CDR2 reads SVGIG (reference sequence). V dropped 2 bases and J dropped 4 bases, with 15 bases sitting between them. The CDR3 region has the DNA TGTGCCTGGAGTAGTTACGGGGGCCAGTACAATGAGCAGTTCTTC. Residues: CAWSSYGGQYNEQFF.

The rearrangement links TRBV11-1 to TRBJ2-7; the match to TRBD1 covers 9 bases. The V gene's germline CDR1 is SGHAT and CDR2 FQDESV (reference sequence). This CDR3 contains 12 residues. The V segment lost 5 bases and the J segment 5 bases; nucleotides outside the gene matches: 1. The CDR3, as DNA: TGTGCCAGCAGCCGGACAGGGGACGAGCAGTACTTC. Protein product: CASSRTGDEQYF.

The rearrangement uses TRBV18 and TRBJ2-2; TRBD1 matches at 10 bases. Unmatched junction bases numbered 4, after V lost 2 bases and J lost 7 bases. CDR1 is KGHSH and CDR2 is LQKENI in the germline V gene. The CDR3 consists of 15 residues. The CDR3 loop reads CASSPGTGVYGELFF. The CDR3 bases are TGTGCCAGCTCACCAGGGACAGGGGTGTACGGGGAGCTGTTTTTT.

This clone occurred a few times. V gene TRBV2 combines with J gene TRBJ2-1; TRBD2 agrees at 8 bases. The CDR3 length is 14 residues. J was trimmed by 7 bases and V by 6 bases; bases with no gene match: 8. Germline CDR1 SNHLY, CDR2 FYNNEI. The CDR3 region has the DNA TGTGCCAGCAGGTCGGCCCAGCGGGGGAATGAGCAGTTCTTC. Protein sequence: CASRSAQRGNEQFF.

The CDR3 here is CAIRGQDNSPLHF. In nucleotides, the CDR3 is TGTGCCATCAGAGGACAGGATAATTCACCCCTCCACTTT. This chain links TRBV10-3 with TRBJ1-6; TRBD1 matches 7 bases. V gave up 6 bases and J gave up 5 bases; unmatched junction bases: 1. Germline CDR1 ENHRY, CDR2 SYGVKD. This CDR3 is built from 13 residues.

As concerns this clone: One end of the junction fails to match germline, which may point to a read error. In DNA form, the CDR3 reads TGCGCCAGCAGCTTGGGGCAGGCCTCTATCCAAGAAACCCAGTACTTC. Protein sequence: CASSLGQASIQETQYF. The chain links TRBV5-1 to TRBJ2-5, with unresolved D. Germline lookup yields CDR1 SGHRS and CDR2 YFSETQ. The CDR3 runs 16 residues.

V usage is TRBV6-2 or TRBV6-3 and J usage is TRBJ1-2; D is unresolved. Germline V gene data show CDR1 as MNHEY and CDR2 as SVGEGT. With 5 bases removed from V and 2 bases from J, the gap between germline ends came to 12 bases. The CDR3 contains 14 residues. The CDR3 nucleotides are TGTGCCAGCAGTACCGGGGAGAGCAACTATGGCTACACCTTC. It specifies CASSTGESNYGYTF.

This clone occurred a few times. The CDR3 region is CASRSEAGSGYTF. The CDR3 DNA reads TGCGCCAGCAGGAGTGAGGCAGGGTCTGGCTACACCTTC. This chain uses TRBV5-1 with TRBJ1-2; possibly TRBD1 for D (5 bases). Trimming removed 5 bases from V and 7 bases from J, with 15 bases in between. In germline, CDR1 is SGHRS, CDR2 YFSETQ. The CDR3 is made up of 13 amino acids.

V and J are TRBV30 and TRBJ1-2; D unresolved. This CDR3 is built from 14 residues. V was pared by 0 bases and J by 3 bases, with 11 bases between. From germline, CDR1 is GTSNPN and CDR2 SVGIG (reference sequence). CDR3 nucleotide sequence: TGTGCCTGGAGTGTAAGCGGCAGGTACTATGGCTACACCTTC. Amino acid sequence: CAWSVSGRYYGYTF.

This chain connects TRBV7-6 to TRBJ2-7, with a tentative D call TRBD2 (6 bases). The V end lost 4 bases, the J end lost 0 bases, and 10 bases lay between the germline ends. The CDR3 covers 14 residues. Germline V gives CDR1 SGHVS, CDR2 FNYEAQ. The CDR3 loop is CASSSRDFSYEQYF. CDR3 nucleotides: TGTGCCAGCAGCTCCCGGGACTTCTCCTACGAGCAGTACTTC.

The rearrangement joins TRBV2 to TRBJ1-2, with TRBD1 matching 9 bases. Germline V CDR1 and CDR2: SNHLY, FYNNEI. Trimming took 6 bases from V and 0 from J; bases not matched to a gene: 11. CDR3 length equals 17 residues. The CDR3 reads CASRTGQGRLANYGYTF. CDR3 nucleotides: TGTGCCAGCAGGACGGGACAGGGAAGACTAGCTAACTATGGCTACACCTTC.

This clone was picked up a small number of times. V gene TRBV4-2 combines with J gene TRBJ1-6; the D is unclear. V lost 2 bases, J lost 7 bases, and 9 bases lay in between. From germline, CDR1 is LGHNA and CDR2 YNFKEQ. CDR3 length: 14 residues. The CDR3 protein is CASSQPTPNSPLHF. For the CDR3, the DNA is TGTGCCAGCAGCCAACCCACTCCCAATTCACCCCTCCACTTT.

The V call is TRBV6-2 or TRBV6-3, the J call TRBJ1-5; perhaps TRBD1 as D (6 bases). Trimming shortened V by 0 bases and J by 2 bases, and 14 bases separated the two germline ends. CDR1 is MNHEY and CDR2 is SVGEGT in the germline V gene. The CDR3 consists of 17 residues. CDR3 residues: CASSYSGDMGRNQPQHF. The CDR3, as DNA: TGTGCCAGCAGTTACTCGGGGGACATGGGCCGCAATCAGCCCCAGCATTTT.

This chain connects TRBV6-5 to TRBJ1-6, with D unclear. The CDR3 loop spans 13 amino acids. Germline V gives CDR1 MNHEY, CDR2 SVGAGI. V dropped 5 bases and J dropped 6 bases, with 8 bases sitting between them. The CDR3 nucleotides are TGTGCCAGCAGTCCCCTCCTTAATTCACCCCTCCACTTT. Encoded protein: CASSPLLNSPLHF.

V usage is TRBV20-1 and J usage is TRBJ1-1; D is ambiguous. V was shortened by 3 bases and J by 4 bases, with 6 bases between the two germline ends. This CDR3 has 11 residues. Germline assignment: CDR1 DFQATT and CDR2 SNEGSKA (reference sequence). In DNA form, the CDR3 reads TGCAGTGCTAGCCCGGTCACTGAAGCTTTCTTT. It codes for CSASPVTEAFF.